The next 6 T cell receptor beta chains were all read from a single sample in a study of T cell responses to AZD1222 COVID-19 vaccine. Clones were read by immunoSEQ multiplex PCR, and TCRdb kept only the in-frame ones, dropping some. The profile covers around 270,000 clones, with 94% appearing a single time and roughly 0.6% taken by the ten largest. The source material was peripheral blood, sampled 28 days after the second AZD1222 dose. The source is an adult who received the AZD1222 COVID-19 vaccine.

The table lists this clone with a few counts. The chain combines TRBV28 with TRBJ2-5; no clear D. The V gene's germline CDR1 is MDHEN and CDR2 SYDVKM. With 1 base removed from V and 5 bases from J, the gap between germline ends came to 11 bases. There are 14 residues in the CDR3. CDR3 region: CASSLFRQKETQYF. The DNA of the CDR3 is TGTGCCAGCAGTTTATTTCGGCAGAAGGAGACCCAGTACTTC.

J is TRBJ2-6 and V is TRBV14; D unclear. Trimming took off 2 bases at V and 0 bases at J, with 2 bases between the two ends. Germline V gene data show CDR1 as SGHDN and CDR2 as FVKESK. This CDR3 has 14 amino acids. In DNA, the CDR3 is TGTGCCAGCAGCCAAAGCTCTGGGGCCAACGTCCTGACTTTC. Its protein product is CASSQSSGANVLTF.

A remark on this clone: Other nucleotide sequences from this sample produce the same CDR3. CDR3 sequence reads: CASSFSGPNTGELFF. The DNA of the CDR3 is TGCGCCAGCAGCTTTTCAGGGCCGAACACCGGGGAGCTGTTTTTT. This chain links TRBV5-1 with TRBJ2-2, with D perhaps matching TRBD1 (5 bases). This CDR3 is built from 15 residues. Trimming pared 2 bases from V and 0 bases from J, leaving 8 bases between. The germline CDR1 and CDR2 sequences are SGHRS and YFSETQ.

This sequence joins TRBV5-1 and TRBJ1-1; D not certain. CDR1 and CDR2 from the germline V gene are SGHRS and YFSETQ. V was trimmed by 1 base and J by 0 bases, leaving 7 bases between them. There are 14 residues in the CDR3. The CDR3 nucleotides are TGCGCCAGCAGCTTGAACGGGATGAACACTGAAGCTTTCTTT. It translates to CASSLNGMNTEAFF.

Only one count was recorded for this clone. The V and J genes are TRBV3-1 (or the pseudogene TRBV3-2) and TRBJ2-3, with D uncertain. The V gene's germline CDR1 is LGHDT and CDR2 YNNKEL (reference sequence). The CDR3 extends over 15 amino acids. Trimming removed 1 base from V and 3 bases from J, with 11 bases in between. CDR3 sequence reads: CASSQVGLGTDTQYF. The CDR3 DNA follows: TGTGCCAGCAGCCAAGTAGGTTTAGGAACAGATACGCAGTATTTT.

The gene calls are TRBV10-3 and TRBJ2-7; a possible D gene is TRBD1 (6 bases). Germline V gene data show CDR1 as ENHRY and CDR2 as SYGVKD. This CDR3 has 17 amino acids. The ends were cut back, 0 bases at V and 0 bases at J, with 15 bases in the middle. CDR3 sequence: CAISESGTSKSSYEQYF. The CDR3 bases are TGTGCCATCAGTGAGTCAGGGACATCCAAGAGCTCCTACGAGCAGTACTTC.